The rows below give T cell receptor beta chains drawn from one sample of a study of cytomegalovirus exposure and HLA in healthy donors. The data were produced by immunoSEQ multiplex PCR, yet TCRdb's version contains in-frame clones alone and is incomplete. The data show 55,000 to 80,000 clones, about 81% seen once. Sequences were obtained from PBMCs. The origin of the receptors is a man between 65 and 85 years old in good health and CMV-seronegative. CDR3s include the opening cysteine and the closing phenylalanine or tryptophan. Each record gives: CDR3 length, V gene, J gene, clone size, CDR3 protein. Size values are once, few and many counts, or a class for expanded clones, and some rows have none.

18	TRBV7-7	TRBJ2-3	NA	CASSFPGGSGSMADTQYF
16	TRBV11-2	TRBJ2-1	few	CASSTRTSGRVNEQFF
15	TRBV4-3	TRBJ2-2	few	CASSLQPSGAGELFF
19	TRBV7-9	TRBJ2-1	NA	CASSLAFRLAGESYNEQFF
15	TRBV7-2	TRBJ2-7	NA	CASSLGTGGPYEQYF
15	TRBV30	TRBJ2-3	once	CAWSGTGFSTDTQYF
15	TRBV7-2	TRBJ1-6	NA	CASSSRRDMTSPLHF
13	TRBV15	TRBJ2-1	NA	CATSRDPGDEQFF
14	TRBV12-5	TRBJ2-3	few	CASGSSPYTDTQYF
15	TRBV19	TRBJ1-5	NA	CASSNGGVYNQPQHF
15	TRBV9	TRBJ2-5	NA	CASSVGTGLSETQYF
14	TRBV14	TRBJ2-7	NA	CASSQVWGPTEQYF
16	TRBV9	TRBJ2-2	NA	CASSVMGDTETGELFF
15	TRBV7-8	TRBJ1-6	few	CASRTGVSFWSPLHF
14	TRBV10-2	TRBJ2-7	NA	CASSIDYLGYEQYF
15	TRBV18	TRBJ1-3	once	CASSPPGSAGNTIYF
14	TRBV5-6	TRBJ2-2	NA	CASLDRANTGELFF
13	TRBV11-2	TRBJ1-6	few	CASSPFVDSPLHF
13	TRBV19	TRBJ2-5	NA	CASSMSDKETQYF
14	TRBV6-1	TRBJ2-5	NA	CASSGGQGEGTQYF
13	TRBV2	TRBJ1-1	many	CASRQGENTEAFF
15	TRBV14	TRBJ1-4	NA	CASSQDGRTNEKLFF
13	TRBV11-3	TRBJ2-1	few	CASTTGVYNEQFF
12	TRBV2	TRBJ2-7	once	CASSPGVGYQYF
14	TRBV5-1	TRBJ2-1	NA	CASSTYRGQNEQFF
18	TRBV5-1	TRBJ1-3	once	CASSLVVGTGNSGNTIYF
15	TRBV6-5	NA	NA	CASSYSPAREGEQYF
15	TRBV2	TRBJ2-5	NA	CASRGDRVRQETQYF
16	TRBV7-9	TRBJ1-4	once	CSSSTGNRGLAEELFF
15	TRBV2	TRBJ2-7	NA	CASSEGGVATYEQYF
19	TRBV11-2	TRBJ2-6	NA	CASSLAPDGGLSGANVLTF
15	TRBV5-1	TRBJ2-5	NA	CASSLVLAGAETQYF
15	TRBV7-9	TRBJ2-7	NA	CASAPAGRSSYEQYF
12	TRBV5-4	TRBJ2-1	NA	CASSSILGEQFF
16	TRBV19	TRBJ2-2	NA	CATTQGADANTGELFF
14	TRBV14	TRBJ2-5	NA	CASSQEPEGTTQYF
14	TRBV13	TRBJ2-7	NA	CASSRGLAGDEQYF
15	TRBV13	TRBJ2-1	NA	CASLSFGLAGGEQFF
19	TRBV28	TRBJ1-5	few	CASSNDRGPGHYSNQPQHF
17	TRBV25-1	TRBJ1-5	NA	CASSNRPPRDRDQPQHF
15	TRBV4-3	TRBJ2-7	NA	CASSQGTSGTYEQYF
15	TRBV4-1	TRBJ2-3	NA	CASSHPGTGGNTQYF